The 6 T cell receptor beta chains given below trace back to one sample, sequenced in a study of cytomegalovirus exposure and HLA in healthy donors. Primers included in the PCR were 60 Vbeta and 13 Jbeta primers. Method: immunoSEQ multiplex PCR; TCRdb's copy keeps in-frame clones and lacks some. Here the sample spans roughly 180,000 clones, 70% to 80% being singletons. Sequencing used PBMCs. Every receptor here comes from a young man in good health and CMV-seronegative.

CDR3 residues: CASSWGLAGGIYNEQFF. CDR3 DNA sequence: TGTGCCAGCAGCTGGGGACTAGCGGGAGGCATCTACAATGAGCAGTTCTTC. V is TRBV7-8 and J is TRBJ2-1; 15 bases fit TRBD2. V shed 4 bases, J shed 3 bases, and the junction held 4 bases outside the gene matches. The length of the CDR3 is 17 residues. CDR1 is SGHVS, CDR2 FQNEAQ, per germline.

The chain couples TRBV2 to TRBJ1-1, with 7 positions matching TRBD1. V dropped 11 bases and J dropped 1; count of bases not matched to a gene: 7. The CDR3 covers 13 residues. CDR1 SNHLY and CDR2 FYNNEI come from the germline V gene. This chain's CDR3 is CAAGGRRNTEAFF. The CDR3 DNA follows: TGTGCCGCAGGGGGGCGACGGAACACTGAAGCTTTCTTT.

The chain has TRBV4-1 and TRBJ2-5; 9 bases are a match to TRBD2. The germline gives CDR1 MGHRA, CDR2 YSYEKL. The CDR3 totals 17 residues. The ends lost 3 bases at V and 3 bases at J; junction bases unmatched: 11. CDR3 loop: CASSHYVSGRGEETQYF. CDR3 bases: TGCGCCAGCAGCCACTACGTTAGCGGGAGAGGGGAAGAGACCCAGTACTTC.

This clone occurred a few times. This chain uses TRBV4-2 with TRBJ2-7, with a possible D match to TRBD2 (5 bases). The CDR3 contains 17 residues. Germline V gene lookup returns CDR1 LGHNA and CDR2 YNFKEQ. Trimming took 0 bases from V and 3 from J, leaving 18 bases between them. In nucleotides, the CDR3 is TGTGCCAGCAGCCAAGAAGGCTCTAGCATGTCCCACTACGAGCAGTACTTC. Its translation is CASSQEGSSMSHYEQYF.

A few counts support this clone. The gene calls are TRBV28 and TRBJ1-4; no definite D call. CDR3 length equals 13 residues. The germline V gene encodes CDR1 MDHEN and CDR2 SYDVKM. V lost 7 bases and J lost 7, with 13 bases in between. CDR3 nucleotides: TGTGCCAGCAATAGAGGGAAAGGTGAAAAACTGTTTTTT. Residues: CASNRGKGEKLFF.

The V call is TRBV27, the J call TRBJ2-7; TRBD2 matches at 8 bases. The length of the CDR3 is 18 residues. Germline V gene data show CDR1 as MNHEY and CDR2 as SMNVEV (reference sequence). After removal of 5 bases from V and 4 bases from J, the junction contained 19 bases not matched to a gene. CDR3 in amino acids: CASSGAGGPPNREYEQYF. The CDR3 DNA follows: TGTGCCAGCAGTGGGGCGGGGGGCCCGCCAAATAGAGAGTACGAGCAGTACTTC.